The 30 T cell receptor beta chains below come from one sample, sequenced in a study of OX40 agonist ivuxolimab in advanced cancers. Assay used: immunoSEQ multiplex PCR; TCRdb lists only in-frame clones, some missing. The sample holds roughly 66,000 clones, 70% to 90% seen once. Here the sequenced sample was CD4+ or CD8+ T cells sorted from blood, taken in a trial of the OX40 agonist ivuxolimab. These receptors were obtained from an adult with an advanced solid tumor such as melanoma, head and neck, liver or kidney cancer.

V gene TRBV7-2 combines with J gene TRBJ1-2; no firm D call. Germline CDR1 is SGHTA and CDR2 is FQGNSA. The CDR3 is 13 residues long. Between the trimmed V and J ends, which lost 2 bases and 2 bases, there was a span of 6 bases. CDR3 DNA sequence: TGTGCCAGCAGCTTAACGGTAAACTATGGCTACACCTTC. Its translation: CASSLTVNYGYTF.

The CDR3 reads CASSLGTGGREQFF. The CDR3 bases are TGCGCCAGCAGCTTGGGCACAGGCGGGAGGGAGCAGTTCTTC. The rearrangement uses TRBV5-1 and TRBJ2-1, with 8 bases fitting TRBD2. J gave up 10 bases and V 0 bases, and 6 bases lay outside the gene matches. Germline V gene data show CDR1 as SGHRS and CDR2 as YFSETQ. This CDR3 spans 14 amino acids.

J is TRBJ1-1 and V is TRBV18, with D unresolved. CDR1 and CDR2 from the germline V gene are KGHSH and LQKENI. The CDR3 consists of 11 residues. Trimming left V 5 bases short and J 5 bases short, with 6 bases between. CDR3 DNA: TGTGCCAGCTCAGGGGAGACTGAAGCTTTCTTT. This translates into CASSGETEAFF.

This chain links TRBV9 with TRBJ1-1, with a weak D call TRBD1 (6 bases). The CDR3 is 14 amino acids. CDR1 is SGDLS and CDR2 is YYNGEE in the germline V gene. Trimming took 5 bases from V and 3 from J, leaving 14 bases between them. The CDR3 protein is CASSLTGKDTEAFF. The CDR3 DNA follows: TGTGCCAGCAGTCTTACAGGGAAGGACACTGAAGCTTTCTTT.

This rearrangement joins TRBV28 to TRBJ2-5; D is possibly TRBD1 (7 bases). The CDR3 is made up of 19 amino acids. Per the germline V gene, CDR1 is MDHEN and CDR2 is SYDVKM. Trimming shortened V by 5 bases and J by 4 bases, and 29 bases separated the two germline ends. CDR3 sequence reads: CASSPIIWGPGGSRETQYF. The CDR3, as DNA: TGTGCCAGCAGTCCGATTATATGGGGACCAGGGGGGTCGAGAGAGACCCAGTACTTC.

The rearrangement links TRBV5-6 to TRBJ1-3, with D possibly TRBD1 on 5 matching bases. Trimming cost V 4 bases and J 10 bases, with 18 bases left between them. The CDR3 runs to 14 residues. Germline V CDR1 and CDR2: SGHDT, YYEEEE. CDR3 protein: CASSNAGTSGTIYF. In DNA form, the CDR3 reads TGTGCCAGCAGCAACGCCGGGACCTCCGGGACCATATATTTT.

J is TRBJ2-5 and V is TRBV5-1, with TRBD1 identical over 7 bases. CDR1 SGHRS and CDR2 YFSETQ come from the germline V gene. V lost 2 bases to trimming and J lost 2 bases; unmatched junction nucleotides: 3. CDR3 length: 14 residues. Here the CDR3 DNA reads TGCGCCAGCAGCTTAGGGACAGAGCAAGAGACCCAGTACTTC. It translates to CASSLGTEQETQYF.

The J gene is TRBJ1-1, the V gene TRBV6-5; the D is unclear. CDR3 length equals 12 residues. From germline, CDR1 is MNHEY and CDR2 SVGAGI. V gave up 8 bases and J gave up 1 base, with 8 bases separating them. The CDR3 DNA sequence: TGTGCCAGCGGCCGCGGGAACACTGAAGCTTTCTTT. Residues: CASGRGNTEAFF.

CDR3 in DNA: TGTGCCAGCAGGCGAACTAGCGGGGGCACTAAGACCCAGTACTTC. Translating gives CASRRTSGGTKTQYF. This chain uses TRBV2 with TRBJ2-5, with 11 bases fitting TRBD2. V lost 6 bases to trimming and J lost 6 bases; unmatched junction nucleotides: 9. The CDR3 runs 15 residues. Germline values: CDR1 SNHLY, CDR2 FYNNEI.

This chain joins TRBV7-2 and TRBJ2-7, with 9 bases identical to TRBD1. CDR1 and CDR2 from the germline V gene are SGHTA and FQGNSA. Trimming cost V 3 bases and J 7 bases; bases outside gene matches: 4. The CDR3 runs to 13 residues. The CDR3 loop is CASSLGTGLEQYF. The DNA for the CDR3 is TGTGCCAGCAGCTTGGGGACAGGGCTTGAGCAGTACTTC. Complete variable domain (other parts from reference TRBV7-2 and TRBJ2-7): GAGVSQSPSNKVTEKGKDVELRCDPISGHTALYWYRQSLGQGLEFLIYFQGNSAPDKSGLPSDRFSAERTGGSVSTLTIQRTQQEDSAVYLCASSLGTGLEQYFGPGTRLTVT.

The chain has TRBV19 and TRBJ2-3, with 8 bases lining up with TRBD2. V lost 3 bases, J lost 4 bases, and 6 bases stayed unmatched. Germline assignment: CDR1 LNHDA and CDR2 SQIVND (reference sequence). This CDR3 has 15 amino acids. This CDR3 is CASSIGGGEADTQYF. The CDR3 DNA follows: TGTGCCAGTAGTATCGGGGGGGGAGAAGCAGATACGCAGTATTTT.

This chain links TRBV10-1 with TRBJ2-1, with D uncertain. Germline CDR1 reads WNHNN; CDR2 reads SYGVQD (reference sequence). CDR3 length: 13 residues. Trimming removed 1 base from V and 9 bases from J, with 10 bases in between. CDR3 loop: CASSEFVRVEQFF. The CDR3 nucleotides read TGCGCCAGCAGTGAGTTTGTTAGGGTTGAGCAGTTCTTC.

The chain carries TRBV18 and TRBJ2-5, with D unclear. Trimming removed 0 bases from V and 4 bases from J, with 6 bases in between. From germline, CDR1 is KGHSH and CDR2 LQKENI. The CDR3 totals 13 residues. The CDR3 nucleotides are TGTGCCAGCTCACCACCGGTTTTAGAGACCCAGTACTTC. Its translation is CASSPPVLETQYF.

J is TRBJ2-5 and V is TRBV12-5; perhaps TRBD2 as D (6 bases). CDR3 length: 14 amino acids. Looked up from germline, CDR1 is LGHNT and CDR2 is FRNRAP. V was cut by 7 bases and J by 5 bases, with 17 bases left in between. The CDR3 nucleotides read TGTGCTAGTGCCCACCGGGACGCGGGGGAGACCCAGTACTTC. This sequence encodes CASAHRDAGETQYF.

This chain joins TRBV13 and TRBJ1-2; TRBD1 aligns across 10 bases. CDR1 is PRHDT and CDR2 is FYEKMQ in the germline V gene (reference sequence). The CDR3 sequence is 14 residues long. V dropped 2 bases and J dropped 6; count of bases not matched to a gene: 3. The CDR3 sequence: CASSLMGQGNGYTF. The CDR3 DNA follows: TGTGCCAGCAGCTTAATGGGACAGGGGAATGGCTACACCTTC.

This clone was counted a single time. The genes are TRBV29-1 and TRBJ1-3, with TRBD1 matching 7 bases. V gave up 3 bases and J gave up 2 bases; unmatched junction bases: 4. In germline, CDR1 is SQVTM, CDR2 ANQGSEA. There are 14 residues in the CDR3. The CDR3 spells CSVDPGGTGNTIYF. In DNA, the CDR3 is TGCAGCGTTGACCCAGGGGGTACTGGAAACACCATATATTTT.

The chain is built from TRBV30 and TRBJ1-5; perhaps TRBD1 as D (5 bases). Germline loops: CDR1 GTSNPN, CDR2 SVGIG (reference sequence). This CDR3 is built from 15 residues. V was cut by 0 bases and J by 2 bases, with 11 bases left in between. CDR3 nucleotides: TGTGCCTGGAGTGTACGCGGGGGACGCAATCAGCCCCAGCATTTT. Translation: CAWSVRGGRNQPQHF.

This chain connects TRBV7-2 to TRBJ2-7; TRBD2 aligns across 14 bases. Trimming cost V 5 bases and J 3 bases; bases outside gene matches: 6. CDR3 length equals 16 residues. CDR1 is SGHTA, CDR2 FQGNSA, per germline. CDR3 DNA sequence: TGTGCCAGCAGCCTCCGGACTAGCGGGAGGATCTACGAGCAGTACTTC. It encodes CASSLRTSGRIYEQYF.

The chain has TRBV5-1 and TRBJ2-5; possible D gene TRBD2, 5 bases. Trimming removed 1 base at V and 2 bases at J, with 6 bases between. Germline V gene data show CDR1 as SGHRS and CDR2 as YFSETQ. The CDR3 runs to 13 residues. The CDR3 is CASSLTRQETQYF. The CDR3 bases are TGCGCCAGCAGCTTGACTAGGCAAGAGACCCAGTACTTC.

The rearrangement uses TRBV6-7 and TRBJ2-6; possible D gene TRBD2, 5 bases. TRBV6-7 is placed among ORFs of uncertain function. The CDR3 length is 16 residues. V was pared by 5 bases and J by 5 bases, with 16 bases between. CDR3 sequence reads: CASSTCGRSRANVLTF. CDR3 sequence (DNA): TGTGCCAGCAGTACATGCGGGCGTAGTCGGGCCAACGTCCTGACTTTC.

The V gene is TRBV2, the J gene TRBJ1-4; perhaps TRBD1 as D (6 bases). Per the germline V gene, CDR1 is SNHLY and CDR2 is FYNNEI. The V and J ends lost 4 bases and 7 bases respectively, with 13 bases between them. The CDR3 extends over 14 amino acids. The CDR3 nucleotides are TGTGCCAGCAGTGGGGTACAGGGCTCTGAAAAACTGTTTTTT. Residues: CASSGVQGSEKLFF.

CDR3: CASRKGQGHEQYF. CDR3 bases: TGTGCCAGCAGGAAAGGACAGGGCCACGAGCAGTACTTC. This chain uses TRBV11-2 with TRBJ2-7; 8 nucleotides align to TRBD1. Germline CDR1 is SGHAT and CDR2 is FQNNGV. Trimming cost V 6 bases and J 5 bases; bases outside gene matches: 6. This CDR3 has 13 amino acids.

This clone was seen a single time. The CDR3 loop is CASSLAAGGITDTQYF. In nucleotides, the CDR3 is TGTGCCAGCAGCTTAGCAGCGGGGGGGATCACAGATACGCAGTATTTT. This sequence joins TRBV7-9 and TRBJ2-3; 10 nucleotides align to TRBD2. V trimming: 0 bases; J trimming: 2 bases; junction bases outside the gene matches: 2. From germline, CDR1 is SEHNR and CDR2 FQNEAQ (reference sequence). The CDR3 totals 16 residues.

The CDR3 DNA reads as TGTGCCAGCAGGCCTGGACACCCTAGCAATCAGCCCCAGCATTTT. It codes for CASRPGHPSNQPQHF. The chain carries TRBV6-7 and TRBJ1-5, with TRBD1 as a possible D gene (5 bases). TRBV6-7 is reported as an ORF; its role is uncertain. V shed 6 bases and J shed 0 bases, with 12 bases lying between them. The CDR3 sequence is 15 residues long.

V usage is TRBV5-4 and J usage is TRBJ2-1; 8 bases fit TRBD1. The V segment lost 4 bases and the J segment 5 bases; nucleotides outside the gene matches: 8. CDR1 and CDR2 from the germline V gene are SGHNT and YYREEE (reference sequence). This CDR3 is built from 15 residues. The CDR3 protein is CASSDRTGSHNEQFF. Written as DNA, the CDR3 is TGTGCCAGCAGCGACCGGACAGGGTCCCACAATGAGCAGTTCTTC. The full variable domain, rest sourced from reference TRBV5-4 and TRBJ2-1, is ETGVTQSPTHLIKTRGQQVTLRCSSQSGHNTVSWYQQALGQGPQFIFQYYREEENGRGNFPPRFSGLQFPNYSSELNVNALELDDSALYLCASSDRTGSHNEQFFGPGTRLTVL.

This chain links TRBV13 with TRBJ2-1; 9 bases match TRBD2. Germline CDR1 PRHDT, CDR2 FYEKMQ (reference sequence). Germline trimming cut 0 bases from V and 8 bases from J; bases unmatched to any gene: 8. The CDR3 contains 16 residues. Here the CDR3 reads CASSLGGGGALDEQFF. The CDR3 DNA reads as TGTGCCAGCAGCTTAGGAGGCGGGGGGGCTTTGGATGAGCAGTTCTTC. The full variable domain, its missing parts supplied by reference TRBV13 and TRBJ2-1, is AAGVIQSPRHLIKEKRETATLKCYPIPRHDTVYWYQQGPGQDPQFLISFYEKMQSDKGSIPDRFSAQQFSDYHSELNMSSLELGDSALYFCASSLGGGGALDEQFFGPGTRLTVL.

CDR3 nucleotide sequence: TGTGCCAGCAGCTTAGCGGCAACGGGGAGAACACCCCAGCATTTT. Protein: CASSLAATGRTPQHF. This chain connects TRBV7-6 to TRBJ1-5, with unresolved D. The CDR3 extends over 15 amino acids. V lost 0 bases and J 10 bases, leaving 16 bases between the germline ends. Germline CDR1 reads SGHVS; CDR2 reads FNYEAQ.

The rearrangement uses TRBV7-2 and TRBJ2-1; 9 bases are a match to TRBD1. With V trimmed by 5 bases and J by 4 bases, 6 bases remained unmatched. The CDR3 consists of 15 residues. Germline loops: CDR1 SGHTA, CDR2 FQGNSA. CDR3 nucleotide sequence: TGTGCCAGCAGCGGTCGACAGGGGGGGTACAATGAGCAGTTCTTC. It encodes CASSGRQGGYNEQFF.

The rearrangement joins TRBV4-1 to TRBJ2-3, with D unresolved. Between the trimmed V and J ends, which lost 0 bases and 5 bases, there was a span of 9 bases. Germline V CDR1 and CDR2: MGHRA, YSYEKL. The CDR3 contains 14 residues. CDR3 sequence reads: CASSQDSREDTQYF. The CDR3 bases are TGCGCCAGCAGCCAAGACTCAAGGGAAGATACGCAGTATTTT.

CDR3 sequence reads: CANKKPGTGVEGYTF. The DNA for the CDR3 is TGTGCCAACAAAAAACCCGGGACAGGGGTCGAAGGCTACACCTTC. The chain links TRBV6-1 to TRBJ1-2; 10 bases line up with TRBD1. CDR3 size: 15 residues. Germline assignment: CDR1 MNHNS and CDR2 SASEGT. J was trimmed by 8 bases and V by 10 bases; bases with no gene match: 16.